This T cell receptor beta chain was sequenced in a study of cytomegalovirus exposure and HLA in healthy donors. For the study at large: From donors who were HLA-typed, an early data release held about 89 million unique TCRs. Study results and caveats: TCR beta sequences reportedly predicted most subjects' HLA-A and HLA-B alleles accurately. Highest at DRB1 and lowest at HLA-C, TCR association rates differed among HLA loci in a later analysis. In a later analysis, specific HLA alleles were associated with around 17,000 TCR beta sequences at a 0.05 false discovery rate.

Use of 60 Vbeta and 13 Jbeta primers characterized the PCR. The assay was immunoSEQ multiplex PCR, and TCRdb's table has in-frame clones only and misses some. The repertoire includes over 150,000 clones, roughly four fifths of them detected once, and around 14% sits in the top ten. Trimming stripped 3 bases from V and 7 bases from J, with 12 bases between. There are 14 residues in the CDR3. Per germline, CDR1 SGHVS and CDR2 FNYEAQ. Remarks on this clone: What it recognizes is unknown.

The rearrangement links TRBV7-6 to TRBJ1-4, with D possibly TRBD1 on 5 matching bases. This TCR came from a woman in her fifties or sixties in good health and CMV-seronegative. The material sequenced was PBMCs. The CDR3 loop reads CASSFLGVGEKLFF. The CDR3 DNA sequence: TGTGCCAGCAGCTTTTTAGGGGTGGGTGAAAAACTGTTTTTT.